The following is a T cell receptor (beta chain) sequence with its context. The data belong to a study of control samples from healthy donors and cancer patients. Assay used: immunoSEQ multiplex PCR; TCRdb lists only in-frame clones, some missing. This repertoire shows 84,000 or so clones, around 92% found once; its top ten account for roughly 15%. The length of the CDR3 is 15 residues. Germline assignment: CDR1 KGHSH and CDR2 LQKENI. V shed 6 bases and J 4 bases; nucleotides not matched to a gene: 7. This sequence joins TRBV18 and TRBJ1-5, with TRBD1 matching over 9 bases. The sample comprised blood. This receptor was taken from a man aged 50-60 years in good health. CDR3 sequence: CASSGDRVKNQPQHF. The CDR3 nucleotides are TGTGCCAGCTCTGGGGACAGGGTTAAGAATCAGCCCCAGCATTTT.